The 29 T cell receptor beta chains given below trace back to one sample, sequenced in a study of Ad26.COV2.S vaccination and SARS-CoV-2 variants. Profiled with immunoSEQ multiplex PCR; TCRdb holds only in-frame clones, not every one. The sample includes over 400,000 clones, less than 95% of them seen just once. The treatment: roughly 18 received Ad26.COV2.S at low or high dose, single or two shots; 5 received placebo; per-sample allocation not given. The investigators took samples on day 63 after the first vaccine or placebo injection. The specimen was peripheral blood, collected in a trial of Ad26.COV2.S vaccine versus placebo. The receptors were sampled from a person between 18 and 60 years old who received the Ad26.COV2.S COVID-19 vaccine or a placebo.

The chain carries TRBV15 and TRBJ2-5; 7 nucleotides line up with TRBD2. Germline-derived CDR1 and CDR2 are LNHNV and YYDKDF (reference sequence). J lost 4 bases, V lost 4 bases, and 9 bases had no gene match. The CDR3 extends over 15 amino acids. CDR3 coding DNA: TGTGCCACCAGCATTCAAGCGGGACTCACAGAGACCCAGTACTTC. Translation: CATSIQAGLTETQYF.

CDR3 nucleotide sequence: TGCGCCAGCAGCCCCGGGCCCTCCTACGAGCAGTACTTC. Protein sequence: CASSPGPSYEQYF. V is TRBV4-1 and J is TRBJ2-7; D is undetermined. Trimming shortened V by 4 bases and J by 0 bases, and 7 bases separated the two germline ends. CDR1 is MGHRA, CDR2 YSYEKL, per germline. The CDR3 covers 13 residues.

The chain links TRBV5-1 to TRBJ2-5; 9 nucleotides align to TRBD1. The CDR3 length is 16 residues. Germline trimming cut 4 bases from V and 6 bases from J; bases unmatched to any gene: 13. Looked up from germline, CDR1 is SGHRS and CDR2 is YFSETQ. CDR3: CASSPFPGQGGKTQYF. The DNA of the CDR3 is TGCGCCAGCAGCCCATTCCCGGGACAGGGAGGGAAGACCCAGTACTTC.

In nucleotides, the CDR3 is TGTGCCAGCAGCCAGGGAGCCTACAATGAGCAGTTCTTC. Its translation: CASSQGAYNEQFF. The rearrangement joins TRBV14 to TRBJ2-1; D perhaps matches TRBD2 (5 bases). V dropped 3 bases and J dropped 2 bases, with 5 bases sitting between them. The length of the CDR3 is 13 residues. Germline assignment: CDR1 SGHDN and CDR2 FVKESK.

The rearrangement joins TRBV28 to TRBJ1-5; D ambiguous. Germline V gene sequence: CDR1 MDHEN, CDR2 SYDVKM. CDR3 length: 14 residues. Trimming cost V 5 bases and J 0 bases, with 8 bases left between them. The CDR3 here is CASSGRYSNQPQHF. DNA for the CDR3: TGTGCCAGCAGTGGCCGGTATAGCAATCAGCCCCAGCATTTT.

The V and J genes are TRBV27 and TRBJ1-1; D is ambiguous. Germline CDR1 MNHEY, CDR2 SMNVEV (reference sequence). Trimming left V 3 bases short and J 4 bases short, with 9 bases between. This CDR3 region has 13 residues. The CDR3 coding sequence is TGTGCCAGCAGTTTTCGCAGGAGCACTGAAGCTTTCTTT. Translating gives CASSFRRSTEAFF.

The CDR3, as DNA: TGCGCCAGCAGCTTGGCCTTCAGCGGGAGAGTTCAGTCCTACGAGCAGTACTTC. Its translation is CASSLAFSGRVQSYEQYF. The chain employs TRBV5-1 and TRBJ2-7, with 8 bases lining up with TRBD2. The CDR3 runs to 18 residues. Trimming at V came to 0 bases and at J to 1 base, leaving 12 bases not matched to a gene. CDR1 is SGHRS and CDR2 is YFSETQ in the germline V gene. Full variable domain (missing parts from reference TRBV5-1 and TRBJ2-7): KAGVTQTPRYLIKTRGQQVTLSCSPISGHRSVSWYQQTPGQGLQFLFEYFSETQRNKGNFPGRFSGRQFSNSRSEMNVSTLELGDSALYLCASSLAFSGRVQSYEQYFGPGTRLTVT.

This clone was seen a handful of times. V gene TRBV18 combines with J gene TRBJ2-2; D unclear. V lost 6 bases and J 0 bases, leaving 8 bases between the germline ends. The germline CDR1 and CDR2 sequences are KGHSH and LQKENI. This CDR3 spans 14 amino acids. Here the CDR3 reads CASSAAANTGELFF. The CDR3 nucleotides read TGTGCCAGCTCCGCGGCCGCGAACACCGGGGAGCTGTTTTTT.

The sample holds one count of this clone. The chain carries TRBV18 and TRBJ2-4, with D perhaps TRBD1 or TRBD2 (6 bases each). The CDR3 totals 15 residues. Between the trimmed V and J ends, which lost 3 bases and 16 bases, there was a span of 25 bases. Germline V gene lookup returns CDR1 KGHSH and CDR2 LQKENI. For the CDR3, the DNA is TGTGCCAGCTCACCTCCGGGGGACACCTCCTTCCTCCGTTACTTC. Encoded protein: CASSPPGDTSFLRYF.

CDR3 nucleotides: TGCAGCGTTGAAGGGGCAAAGGGGTCCAATTCCTACGAGCAGTACTTC. Its protein is CSVEGAKGSNSYEQYF. The chain employs TRBV29-1 and TRBJ2-7; perhaps TRBD1 as D (5 bases). CDR1 and CDR2 (germline): SQVTM, ANQGSEA. The CDR3 extends over 16 amino acids. Deletions cut 1 base from V and 1 base from J, with 17 bases between.

V usage is TRBV27 and J usage is TRBJ2-3; TRBD1 matches at 8 bases. This CDR3 region has 18 residues. CDR1 and CDR2 from the germline V gene are MNHEY and SMNVEV (reference sequence). Losses at the gene ends were 6 bases for V and 0 bases for J; bases not matched to a gene: 14. The CDR3 sequence: CASSSLRTGSGSTDTQYF. The CDR3 DNA follows: TGTGCCAGCAGCAGTTTAAGGACAGGGTCGGGGAGCACAGATACGCAGTATTTT.

J is TRBJ1-1 and V is TRBV27; 11 bases map to TRBD1. The CDR3 loop spans 13 amino acids. The trim removed 8 bases at V and 5 bases at J, leaving 4 bases unmatched. In germline, CDR1 is MNHEY, CDR2 SMNVEV (reference sequence). The CDR3 here is CASGTGGRTEAFF. The CDR3 DNA reads as TGTGCCAGCGGGACAGGGGGGCGGACTGAAGCTTTCTTT.

CDR3 sequence (DNA): TGTGCCAGCAGCTCGGACAGGTACTCCTACGAGCAGTACTTC. Its translation: CASSSDRYSYEQYF. The chain has TRBV7-9 and TRBJ2-7, with 7 bases fitting TRBD1. This CDR3 contains 14 residues. The V segment lost 4 bases and the J segment 0 bases; nucleotides outside the gene matches: 3. Germline V gene data show CDR1 as SEHNR and CDR2 as FQNEAQ (reference sequence). The full variable domain, rest sourced from reference TRBV7-9 and TRBJ2-7, is DTGVSQNPRHKITKRGQNVTFRCDPISEHNRLYWYRQTLGQGPEFLTYFQNEAQLEKSRLLSDRFSAERPKGSFSTLEIQRTEQGDSAMYLCASSSDRYSYEQYFGPGTRLTVT.

The gene calls are TRBV28 and TRBJ2-7; D not certain. V lost 1 base and J 2 bases, leaving 3 bases between the germline ends. CDR1 is MDHEN, CDR2 SYDVKM, per germline. The CDR3 covers 12 residues. Here the CDR3 reads CASSLSTYEQYF. CDR3 DNA sequence: TGTGCCAGCAGTTTATCCACCTACGAGCAGTACTTC.

DNA for the CDR3: TGTGCCAGCAGCCAAGTAGCTAGCGGGGGTGTGGGAGAGACCCAGTACTTC. This codes for CASSQVASGGVGETQYF. The J gene is TRBJ2-5, the V gene TRBV4-2, with 10 positions matching TRBD2. The trim removed 1 base at V and 4 bases at J, leaving 9 bases unmatched. The CDR3 extends over 17 amino acids. Germline V gene sequence: CDR1 LGHNA, CDR2 YNFKEQ.

The V call is TRBV24-1, the J call TRBJ1-1, with 7 positions matching TRBD1. The germline gives CDR1 KGHDR, CDR2 SFDVKD. The trim removed 2 bases at V and 11 bases at J, leaving 4 bases unmatched. The CDR3 totals 12 residues. The CDR3 DNA follows: TGTGCCACCAGTGATTATACAGGGGTTGCTTTCTTT. It encodes CATSDYTGVAFF.

J is TRBJ1-5 and V is TRBV9; weak D call: TRBD1 (5 bases). CDR1 is SGDLS, CDR2 YYNGEE, per germline. The CDR3 runs 13 residues. With 1 base removed from V and 4 bases from J, the gap between germline ends came to 6 bases. The CDR3 protein is CASSVQGNQPQHF. The CDR3 DNA reads as TGTGCCAGCAGCGTACAGGGTAATCAGCCCCAGCATTTT.

The V gene is TRBV27, the J gene TRBJ1-6; D is ambiguous. The germline gives CDR1 MNHEY, CDR2 SMNVEV (reference sequence). Trimming removed 3 bases from V and 7 bases from J, with 10 bases in between. The CDR3 is 14 amino acids. The CDR3 here is CASSLAVSNSPLHF. For the CDR3, the DNA is TGTGCCAGCAGTTTGGCCGTGAGCAATTCACCCCTCCACTTT.

The chain carries TRBV4-2 and TRBJ2-1; the match to TRBD2 covers 16 bases. The germline V gene encodes CDR1 LGHNA and CDR2 YNFKEQ. The trim removed 4 bases at V and 8 bases at J, leaving 14 bases unmatched. The CDR3 loop spans 19 amino acids. This CDR3 reads CASSLSGLAGGQGRHEQFF. Here the CDR3 DNA reads TGTGCCAGCAGCCTATCGGGACTAGCGGGAGGGCAGGGTCGCCATGAGCAGTTCTTC.

J is TRBJ2-7 and V is TRBV5-1; D is undetermined. V was shortened by 1 base and J by 6 bases, with 14 bases between the two germline ends. The germline CDR1 and CDR2 sequences are SGHRS and YFSETQ. There are 14 residues in the CDR3. The CDR3 bases are TGCGCCAGCAGCTTGTCCCCTTTGTTGGGCGAGCAGTACTTC. This encodes CASSLSPLLGEQYF. Filled out from reference TRBV5-1 and TRBJ2-7, the complete variable domain reads KAGVTQTPRYLIKTRGQQVTLSCSPISGHRSVSWYQQTPGQGLQFLFEYFSETQRNKGNFPGRFSGRQFSNSRSEMNVSTLELGDSALYLCASSLSPLLGEQYFGPGTRLTVT.

The chain carries TRBV4-2 and TRBJ2-6; 7 positions agree with TRBD1. Germline assignment: CDR1 LGHNA and CDR2 YNFKEQ. The CDR3 covers 20 residues. Germline trimming cut 1 base from V and 1 base from J; bases unmatched to any gene: 13. The CDR3, as DNA: TGTGCCAGCAGCCAAGGGAGTGTAGGACAGGCCCAATCTGGGGCCAACGTCCTGACTTTC. It translates to CASSQGSVGQAQSGANVLTF.

Of note for this clone: The junction does not match germline at one end; this may be a read error. The CDR3 sequence is CLRDRGLPPSGYTF. CDR3 in DNA: TGCCTACGGGACAGGGGGCTGCCCCCCTCTGGCTACACCTTC. The chain couples TRBV19 to TRBJ1-2; 12 bases agree with TRBD1. Germline V lookup: CDR1 LNHDA, CDR2 SQIVND (reference sequence). CDR3 length: 14 amino acids. The entire variable domain, with the rest obtained from reference TRBV19 and TRBJ1-2, is as follows: DGGITQSPKYLFRKEGQNVTLSCEQNLNHDAMYWYRQDPGQGLRLIYYSQIVNDFQKGDIAEGYSVSREKKESFPLTVTSAQKNPTAFYLCLRDRGLPPSGYTFGSGTRLTVV.

This clone was seen once. This chain links TRBV12-5 with TRBJ1-6; possibly TRBD1 for D (5 bases). CDR1 is LGHNT and CDR2 is FRNRAP in the germline V gene. V lost 7 bases and J lost 4, with 20 bases in between. The CDR3 spans 17 residues. CDR3 sequence (DNA): TGTGCTAGTGAAACTCACGGGGGTGGATGGTATAATTCACCCCTCCACTTT. Amino acids: CASETHGGGWYNSPLHF.

This clone was detected once. V and J are TRBV28 and TRBJ1-6, with D perhaps matching TRBD1 (5 bases). This CDR3 is built from 14 residues. Trimming removed 1 base at V and 18 bases at J, with 19 bases between. The germline V gene has CDR1 MDHEN and CDR2 SYDVKM. Here the CDR3 reads CASSLLGPLTYCHF. CDR3 DNA: TGTGCCAGCAGTTTATTGGGACCGCTAACTTACTGCCACTTT.

This chain joins TRBV5-1 and TRBJ2-7, with no clear D. The CDR3 spans 12 residues. Germline V gives CDR1 SGHRS, CDR2 YFSETQ. Trimming stripped 4 bases from V and 4 bases from J, with 9 bases between. The CDR3 loop is CASSPSGYEQYF. The CDR3 coding sequence is TGCGCCAGCAGCCCCTCCGGGTACGAGCAGTACTTC.

This sequence joins TRBV9 and TRBJ2-7, with D unresolved. The CDR3 runs 14 residues. Trimming pared 0 bases from V and 2 bases from J, leaving 9 bases between. In germline, CDR1 is SGDLS, CDR2 YYNGEE. CDR3 in DNA: TGTGCCAGCAGCGTAGGCATGATTCCCTACGAGCAGTACTTC. Translating it yields CASSVGMIPYEQYF.

Written as DNA, the CDR3 is TGCGCCAGCAGCCAATCGGGACGGGGGACCGGGGAGCTGTTTTTT. This encodes CASSQSGRGTGELFF. V and J are TRBV4-3 and TRBJ2-2, with TRBD2 as a possible D gene (6 bases). The CDR3 is 15 amino acids. Trimming pared 2 bases from V and 5 bases from J, leaving 12 bases between. Germline values: CDR1 LGHNA, CDR2 YSLEER.

This clone has just a few counts. The chain links TRBV30 to TRBJ1-1, with no clear D. This CDR3 has 13 amino acids. From germline, CDR1 is GTSNPN and CDR2 SVGIG (reference sequence). V was pared by 0 bases and J by 4 bases, with 9 bases between. This CDR3 is CAWSVRSSTEAFF. The CDR3 region has the DNA TGTGCCTGGAGTGTACGGTCGAGCACTGAAGCTTTCTTT.

The CDR3 coding sequence is TGTGCCAGCTCACCACCACCGGGACAGGGGGAATCCTACGAGCAGTACTTC. Translating it yields CASSPPPGQGESYEQYF. This rearrangement joins TRBV18 to TRBJ2-7; 11 bases are a match to TRBD1. From germline, CDR1 is KGHSH and CDR2 LQKENI. J was trimmed by 1 base and V by 0 bases; bases with no gene match: 5. The length of the CDR3 is 17 residues.